A single sample gave rise to the 18 T cell receptor beta chains below, sequenced in a study of control samples from healthy donors and cancer patients. TCRdb keeps only in-frame clones here, not all; method: immunoSEQ multiplex PCR. The table records 350,000 to 450,000 clones, about 93% of them present only once. The source material was PBMCs. Receptor source: a man aged 35 to 55 with head and neck cancer.

This clone showed up just once. V is TRBV6-6 and J is TRBJ1-5; D might be TRBD1 (6 bases). Germline V gives CDR1 MNHNY, CDR2 SVGAGI (reference sequence). This CDR3 region has 14 residues. Trimming left V 7 bases short and J 1 base short, with 11 bases between. CDR3 DNA sequence: TGTGCCAGCAAAAACAGGGAGAGCAATCAGCCCCAGCATTTT. This translates into CASKNRESNQPQHF.

The chain combines TRBV7-2 with TRBJ2-7, with 12 bases aligning to TRBD2. V lost 5 bases, J lost 3 bases, and 5 bases stayed unmatched. Germline V gene lookup returns CDR1 SGHTA and CDR2 FQGNSA. The CDR3 runs 15 residues. The chain's CDR3 is CASSLRTSGVYEQYF. Written as DNA, the CDR3 is TGTGCCAGCAGCCTCCGGACTAGCGGGGTCTACGAGCAGTACTTC.

The chain couples TRBV10-3 to TRBJ1-6; D perhaps matches TRBD1 (6 bases). Trimming removed 6 bases at V and 5 bases at J, with 11 bases between. CDR3 size: 14 residues. Per germline, CDR1 ENHRY and CDR2 SYGVKD. CDR3 nucleotide sequence: TGTGCCATCAGCCTGGACAGCAATAATTCACCCCTCCACTTT. It yields the protein CAISLDSNNSPLHF.

V gene TRBV6-2 or TRBV6-3 combines with J gene TRBJ1-4, with D uncertain. The CDR3 spans 13 residues. Germline loops: CDR1 MNHEY, CDR2 SVGEGT. V lost 0 bases, J lost 5 bases, and 4 bases lay in between. CDR3 sequence (DNA): TGTGCCAGCAGTTACTCGGTGAATGAAAAACTGTTTTTT. Its protein product is CASSYSVNEKLFF.

This clone was detected once. The chain carries TRBV21-1 and TRBJ1-5. TRBV21-1 is recorded as a pseudogene. The CDR3 totals 17 residues. CDR3: CASSKDGATRNNQPQHF. The CDR3 DNA sequence: TGTGCCAGCAGCAAAGATGGAGCCACCAGAAACAATCAGCCCCAGCATTTT.

This sequence joins TRBV6-1 and TRBJ2-7, with 8 positions matching TRBD2. Germline V gene sequence: CDR1 MNHNS, CDR2 SASEGT. The CDR3 is 15 amino acids. The V gene end was trimmed by 3 bases and the J gene end by 7 bases; junction bases not matched to a gene: 11. Written as DNA, the CDR3 is TGTGCCAGCAGTGATAATCTAGCGGGCGGGAGTGAGCAGTACTTC. Protein sequence: CASSDNLAGGSEQYF.

The rearrangement uses TRBV2 and TRBJ1-4; D is unresolved. The CDR3 contains 13 residues. The germline V gene has CDR1 SNHLY and CDR2 FYNNEI. Trimming left V 7 bases short and J 7 bases short, with 13 bases between. CDR3 nucleotide sequence: TGTGCCAGCACCGGGCCTAGGAGTGAAAAACTGTTTTTT. It yields the protein CASTGPRSEKLFF. Complete variable domain (other parts from reference TRBV2 and TRBJ1-4): EPEVTQTPSHQVTQMGQEVILRCVPISNHLYFYWYRQILGQKVEFLVSFYNNEISEKSEIFDDQFSVERPDGSNFTLKIRSTKLEDSAMYFCASTGPRSEKLFFGSGTQLSVL.

The J gene is TRBJ2-7, the V gene TRBV10-3, with unresolved D. CDR1 is ENHRY and CDR2 is SYGVKD in the germline V gene. This CDR3 has 16 amino acids. The V end lost 0 bases, the J end lost 2 bases, and 14 bases lay between the germline ends. CDR3 region: CAISESTRAGTYEQYF. In DNA, the CDR3 is TGTGCCATCAGTGAGTCGACTCGGGCCGGAACCTACGAGCAGTACTTC.

The rearrangement uses TRBV5-1 and TRBJ1-3; 8 nucleotides agree with TRBD1. The trim removed 4 bases at V and 1 base at J, leaving 1 base unmatched. In germline, CDR1 is SGHRS, CDR2 YFSETQ. The CDR3 length is 14 residues. CDR3 amino acids: CASSGTGSGNTIYF. In nucleotides, the CDR3 is TGCGCCAGCAGCGGGACAGGTTCTGGAAACACCATATATTTT. The full variable domain, with the rest looked up from reference TRBV5-1 and TRBJ1-3, is KAGVTQTPRYLIKTRGQQVTLSCSPISGHRSVSWYQQTPGQGLQFLFEYFSETQRNKGNFPGRFSGRQFSNSRSEMNVSTLELGDSALYLCASSGTGSGNTIYFGEGSWLTVV.

The chain has TRBV24-1 and TRBJ2-7; maybe TRBD1 (6 bases). Trimming stripped 8 bases from V and 1 base from J, with 32 bases between. Germline V gene data show CDR1 as KGHDR and CDR2 as SFDVKD. This CDR3 region has 20 residues. CDR3 loop: CATTVGTGRFLFSGSYEQYF. CDR3 nucleotide sequence: TGTGCCACCACCGTAGGTACAGGGCGTTTCCTTTTTTCGGGATCCTACGAGCAGTACTTC.

V gene TRBV5-5 combines with J gene TRBJ2-6; 7 bases map to TRBD1. V gave up 3 bases and J gave up 0 bases; unmatched junction bases: 6. The CDR3 is made up of 17 amino acids. Germline lookup yields CDR1 SGHKS and CDR2 YYEKEE (reference sequence). The CDR3 spells CASSWTGSSSGANVLTF. Here the CDR3 DNA reads TGTGCCAGCAGCTGGACAGGATCAAGCTCTGGGGCCAACGTCCTGACTTTC.

This clone was seen once. The chain employs TRBV6-5 and TRBJ1-1; D ambiguous. The CDR3 length is 14 residues. CDR1 and CDR2 from the germline V gene are MNHEY and SVGAGI. V shed 2 bases and J shed 1 base, with 8 bases lying between them. The CDR3 bases are TGTGCCAGCAGTTACCGTCGACCGAACACTGAAGCTTTCTTT. Its protein is CASSYRRPNTEAFF.

A single count supports this clone. One end of the junction fails to match germline, which may point to a read error. The chain employs TRBV27 and TRBJ2-7; D gene unclear. This CDR3 contains 16 residues. Germline CDR1 reads MNHEY; CDR2 reads SMNVEV (reference sequence). The CDR3 here is CASSTRLEMYVYEQYF. CDR3 DNA: TGTGCCAGCAGTACGCGCCTAGAAATGTACGTCTACGAGCAGTATTTC.

The V call is TRBV5-1, the J call TRBJ2-7, with no clear D. Trimming removed 0 bases at V and 2 bases at J, with 9 bases between. Germline V gene data show CDR1 as SGHRS and CDR2 as YFSETQ. The CDR3 has 14 amino acids. CDR3 DNA sequence: TGCGCCAGCAGCTTGGCCGACCCCCCCTACGAGCAGTACTTC. Residues: CASSLADPPYEQYF.

The V call is TRBV7-2, the J call TRBJ1-2; TRBD1 aligns across 7 bases. V lost 0 bases, J lost 4 bases, and 8 bases stayed unmatched. In germline, CDR1 is SGHTA, CDR2 FQGNSA. The CDR3 sequence is 16 residues long. In nucleotides, the CDR3 is TGTGCCAGCAGCTTAGCCGGACAGGTCGGTAGCTATGGCTACACCTTC. Residues: CASSLAGQVGSYGYTF.

The chain is built from TRBV29-1 and TRBJ2-2; perhaps D is TRBD1 or TRBD2 (5 bases each). Germline loops: CDR1 SQVTM, CDR2 ANQGSEA. This CDR3 region has 14 residues. V lost 3 bases, J lost 7 bases, and 15 bases lay in between. Here the CDR3 reads CSVDVGTFGGELFF. CDR3 coding DNA: TGCAGCGTTGACGTCGGGACCTTTGGCGGGGAGCTGTTTTTT.

This clone was observed a single time. The V and J genes are TRBV6-1 and TRBJ2-7; TRBD1 matches at 7 bases. This CDR3 comprises 14 residues. V was pared by 2 bases and J by 4 bases, with 5 bases of the junction left unmatched. CDR1 is MNHNS and CDR2 is SASEGT in the germline V gene. The CDR3 region is CASSEYGTAYEQYF. CDR3 sequence (DNA): TGTGCCAGCAGTGAATATGGGACAGCTTACGAGCAGTACTTC.

This chain joins TRBV19 and TRBJ1-1, with a weak D call TRBD1 (5 bases). V was trimmed by 6 bases and J by 8 bases, leaving 10 bases between them. Per the germline V gene, CDR1 is LNHDA and CDR2 is SQIVND (reference sequence). CDR3 length equals 11 residues. The CDR3 here is CASRGVSEAFF. CDR3 DNA sequence: TGTGCCAGTAGAGGGGTGTCCGAAGCTTTCTTT.